This T cell receptor (beta chain) was documented in a study of shared clonotypes between healthy human individuals. Points from the study as a whole: Researchers sampled blood only, noting tissue repertoires likely differ. Memory subsets had estimated richness that was generally smaller than that of naive subsets.

Germline V CDR1 and CDR2: SGHNT, YENEEA. V lost 8 bases and J lost 2, with 21 bases in between. The CDR3 has 16 amino acids. A remark on this clone: The antigen remains unidentified.

The data were produced by immunoSEQ multiplex PCR, yet TCRdb's version contains in-frame clones alone and is incomplete. The data contain some 2,000,000 clones, under 97% of them singletons. Sequencing input: naive CD4+ T cells sorted from blood. Documented subset: CD45RA+ positively selected. This sequence originates from a man aged 18 to 29 in good health. V gene TRBV11-3 combines with J gene TRBJ1-1; maybe TRBD1 (5 bases). The CDR3 DNA follows: TGTGCCAGCGCCCCGGGGCGGAAGAGCGACAACACTGAAGCTTTCTTT. Translating it yields CASAPGRKSDNTEAFF. The full variable domain, rest sourced from reference TRBV11-3 and TRBJ1-1, is EAGVVQSPRYKIIEKKQPVAFWCNPISGHNTLYWYLQNLGQGPELLIRYENEEAVDDSQLPKDRFSAERLKGVDSTLKIQPAELGDSAVYLCASAPGRKSDNTEAFFGQGTRLTVV.